One sample yielded the 26 T cell receptor beta chains listed below, sequenced in a study of Ad26.COV2.S vaccination and SARS-CoV-2 variants. TCRdb keeps only in-frame clones here, not all; method: immunoSEQ multiplex PCR. In the table there are hundreds of thousands of clones, 87% of which are singletons. Treatment indicated: roughly 18 received Ad26.COV2.S at low or high dose, single or two shots; five or six received placebo; per-sample allocation not given. Collection of samples fell on day 63 after the first vaccine or placebo injection. The source was peripheral blood, collected in a trial of Ad26.COV2.S vaccine versus placebo. These receptors came from a person between 18 and 65 years old who received the Ad26.COV2.S COVID-19 vaccine or a placebo.

This clone was detected a few times. The chain couples TRBV5-1 to TRBJ1-2; no clear D gene. V was shortened by 4 bases and J by 3 bases, with 16 bases between the two germline ends. This CDR3 is 15 amino acids long. CDR1 is SGHRS and CDR2 is YFSETQ in the germline V gene. In DNA form, the CDR3 reads TGCGCCAGCAGCCCAGACGCTATTCGTGACTATGGCTACACCTTC. Amino acids: CASSPDAIRDYGYTF.

The chain recombines TRBV12-3 or TRBV12-4 with TRBJ2-1; TRBD2 is a possible D gene (5 bases). CDR3 length: 12 residues. V lost 3 bases and J 9 bases, leaving 9 bases between the germline ends. The CDR3 sequence: CASSLEVGEQFF. In DNA, the CDR3 is TGTGCCAGCAGTTTGGAGGTCGGTGAGCAGTTCTTC.

This chain uses TRBV2 with TRBJ2-1, with 11 bases lining up with TRBD2. The CDR3 sequence is 14 residues long. Losses at the gene ends were 4 bases for V and 6 bases for J; bases not matched to a gene: 2. From germline, CDR1 is SNHLY and CDR2 FYNNEI. CDR3 region: CASSGLAGINEQFF. The CDR3 DNA is TGTGCCAGCAGTGGACTAGCGGGGATCAATGAGCAGTTCTTC. The variable domain in full, with the rest retrieved from reference TRBV2 and TRBJ2-1, is EPEVTQTPSHQVTQMGQEVILRCVPISNHLYFYWYRQILGQKVEFLVSFYNNEISEKSEIFDDQFSVERPDGSNFTLKIRSTKLEDSAMYFCASSGLAGINEQFFGPGTRLTVL.

This clone was seen a single time. The same CDR3 can be traced to other DNA sequences in this sample. This chain connects TRBV7-3 to TRBJ2-7, with 7 bases identical to TRBD1. Germline trimming cut 3 bases from V and 1 base from J; bases unmatched to any gene: 3. Germline CDR1 and CDR2: SGHTA and FQGTGA. The length of the CDR3 is 14 residues. CDR3 sequence (DNA): TGTGCCAGCAGCTTGGCAGGGGGATCCTACGAGCAGTACTTC. This gives the protein CASSLAGGSYEQYF.

The chain carries TRBV7-4 and TRBJ2-7; TRBD1 is a possible D gene (6 bases). The CDR3 loop spans 15 amino acids. The V gene lost 4 bases and the J gene lost 5 bases, with 18 bases spanning the gap. CDR1 SGHVT and CDR2 SQSDAQ come from the germline V gene. CDR3 region: CASSSPHRAVHEQYF. CDR3 DNA sequence: TGTGCCAGCAGCTCCCCCCACAGGGCCGTCCACGAGCAGTACTTC.

The chain carries TRBV9 and TRBJ2-1; unclear D gene. Trimming cost V 3 bases and J 0 bases, with 4 bases left between them. The CDR3 runs 13 residues. Germline-derived CDR1 and CDR2 are SGDLS and YYNGEE. This chain's CDR3 is CASSAFSYNEQFF. The CDR3 bases are TGTGCCAGCAGCGCCTTCTCCTACAATGAGCAGTTCTTC. Variable domain in full (rest from reference TRBV9 and TRBJ2-1): DSGVTQTPKHLITATGQRVTLRCSPRSGDLSVYWYQQSLDQGLQFLIQYYNGEERAKGNILERFSAQQFPDLHSELNLSSLELGDSALYFCASSAFSYNEQFFGPGTRLTVL.

The table lists this clone with a count of one. CDR3 sequence: CASSFRGRNTDTQYF. In nucleotides, the CDR3 is TGTGCCAGCAGTTTCAGGGGGCGTAACACAGATACGCAGTATTTT. The genes are TRBV27 and TRBJ2-3; 8 nucleotides align to TRBD1. This CDR3 spans 15 amino acids. The V gene's germline CDR1 is MNHEY and CDR2 SMNVEV (reference sequence). The junction had 4 bases not matched to a gene; V was cut back by 3 bases and J by 2 bases.

J is TRBJ1-1 and V is TRBV14; D is uncertain. CDR3 length equals 16 residues. Germline values: CDR1 SGHDN, CDR2 FVKESK. V lost 2 bases to trimming and J lost 3 bases, with 16 bases between them. The CDR3: CASSQRLGVVYTEAFF. The CDR3 coding sequence is TGTGCCAGCAGCCAAAGACTGGGTGTGGTATACACTGAAGCTTTCTTT.

This chain uses TRBV27 with TRBJ2-7, with D possibly being TRBD2 (5 bases). Germline V lookup: CDR1 MNHEY, CDR2 SMNVEV (reference sequence). Deletions cut 1 base from V and 5 bases from J, with 6 bases between. This CDR3 is 12 amino acids long. CDR3 coding DNA: TGTGCCAGCAGTTTATGGGGAGACGAGCAGTACTTC. Amino acid sequence: CASSLWGDEQYF.

This clone showed up just a few times. The J gene is TRBJ1-1, the V gene TRBV12-3 or TRBV12-4, with unresolved D. This CDR3 spans 12 amino acids. V dropped 7 bases and J dropped 1 base, with 7 bases sitting between them. The CDR3 DNA sequence: TGTGCCAGCACCTACGGGAACACTGAAGCTTTCTTT. Encoded protein: CASTYGNTEAFF.

The chain is built from TRBV5-1 and TRBJ2-2; no clear D. V was clipped by 1 base and J by 2 bases, with 6 bases between them. The germline gives CDR1 SGHRS, CDR2 YFSETQ. CDR3 length equals 14 residues. The CDR3 DNA follows: TGCGCCAGCAGCTTGAACACTAACACCGGGGAGCTGTTTTTT. It is translated as CASSLNTNTGELFF.

This rearrangement joins TRBV6-5 to TRBJ2-5; D unclear. The CDR3 has 15 residues. Germline CDR1 and CDR2: MNHEY and SVGAGI. V lost 7 bases and J 2 bases, leaving 17 bases between the germline ends. CDR3 sequence (DNA): TGTGCCAGCACTCCCGGGTGGGGATCTCAAGAGACCCAGTACTTC. Translated: CASTPGWGSQETQYF.

The rearrangement uses TRBV7-2 and TRBJ2-7; TRBD1 matches 7 bases. This CDR3 comprises 15 residues. Per germline, CDR1 SGHTA and CDR2 FQGNSA. Losses at the gene ends were 3 bases for V and 13 bases for J; bases not matched to a gene: 18. This chain's CDR3 is CASSFSPGQTNFRYF. The CDR3 DNA follows: TGTGCCAGCAGCTTTTCTCCGGGACAGACAAATTTTAGATACTTC.

This chain joins TRBV5-1 and TRBJ1-2; no definite D call. The CDR3 consists of 13 residues. V lost 4 bases and J 7 bases, leaving 14 bases between the germline ends. The germline gives CDR1 SGHRS, CDR2 YFSETQ. The CDR3 DNA is TGCGCCAGCAGCGCGGACGGACTCAGTGGCTACACCTTC. Its translation is CASSADGLSGYTF.

Note on this clone: The sample carries other DNA sequences with the same CDR3. The V and J genes are TRBV18 and TRBJ2-6; no clear D. This CDR3 is built from 13 residues. In germline, CDR1 is KGHSH, CDR2 LQKENI. Trimming shortened V by 2 bases and J by 4 bases, and 3 bases separated the two germline ends. DNA of the CDR3: TGTGCCAGCTCACCATCCGGGGCCAACGTCCTGACTTTC. It is translated as CASSPSGANVLTF. The full variable domain, with the rest looked up from reference TRBV18 and TRBJ2-6, is NAGVMQNPRHLVRRRGQEARLRCSPMKGHSHVYWYRQLPEEGLKFMVYLQKENIIDESGMPKERFSAEFPKEGPSILRIQQVVRGDSAAYFCASSPSGANVLTFGAGSRLTVL.

The genes are TRBV10-3 and TRBJ2-2; 7 bases match TRBD2. The CDR3 has 15 residues. Germline values: CDR1 ENHRY, CDR2 SYGVKD. After removal of 6 bases from V and 1 base from J, the junction contained 5 bases not matched to a gene. In DNA, the CDR3 is TGTGCCATCAGGTTGGGCGGGGGGAACACCGGGGAGCTGTTTTTT. The encoded protein is CAIRLGGGNTGELFF.

A single count supports this clone. J is TRBJ2-1 and V is TRBV29-1; TRBD1 might be the D (5 bases). The CDR3 covers 16 residues. Looked up from germline, CDR1 is SQVTM and CDR2 is ANQGSEA. Trimming left V 7 bases short and J 0 bases short, with 19 bases between. For the CDR3, the DNA is TGCAGCGCCACGGGCCTACAGGTGAGCTCCTACAATGAGCAGTTCTTC. This codes for CSATGLQVSSYNEQFF.

The chain joins TRBV6-5 to TRBJ2-6, with no clear D. The CDR3 covers 16 residues. The V end lost 1 base, the J end lost 0 bases, and 7 bases lay between the germline ends. The germline V gene has CDR1 MNHEY and CDR2 SVGAGI. As DNA, the CDR3 is TGTGCCAGCAGTTACTTCTTAAGCTCTGGGGCCAACGTCCTGACTTTC. It is translated as CASSYFLSSGANVLTF.

This clone showed up just a few times. This CDR3 is CASSVGHSGGSWVFQPQHF. DNA of the CDR3: TGTGCCAGCAGCGTAGGGCATTCGGGAGGGAGTTGGGTGTTTCAGCCCCAGCATTTT. The chain employs TRBV9 and TRBJ1-5, with unresolved D. V was trimmed by 0 bases and J by 6 bases, leaving 25 bases between them. This CDR3 contains 19 residues. The germline V gene encodes CDR1 SGDLS and CDR2 YYNGEE. Variable domain in full (rest from reference TRBV9 and TRBJ1-5): DSGVTQTPKHLITATGQRVTLRCSPRSGDLSVYWYQQSLDQGLQFLIQYYNGEERAKGNILERFSAQQFPDLHSELNLSSLELGDSALYFCASSVGHSGGSWVFQPQHFGDGTRLSIL.

The chain joins TRBV9 to TRBJ2-7; 9 nucleotides align to TRBD2. CDR3 length equals 15 residues. The V and J ends lost 4 bases and 3 bases, in that order; junction bases with no gene match: 8. The V gene's germline CDR1 is SGDLS and CDR2 YYNGEE. CDR3 bases: TGTGCCAGCAGCCCTTACAGCGGGGGGATCTACGAGCAGTACTTC. Amino acid sequence: CASSPYSGGIYEQYF.

The chain uses TRBV27 and TRBJ1-6; D call uncertain. Germline V gene data show CDR1 as MNHEY and CDR2 as SMNVEV (reference sequence). Trimming removed 6 bases at V and 0 bases at J, with 6 bases between. The CDR3 loop spans 14 amino acids. The CDR3 nucleotides are TGTGCCAGCAGCGGAAGCTCCTATAATTCACCCCTCCACTTT. This translates into CASSGSSYNSPLHF.

The chain uses TRBV5-8 and TRBJ1-5; D not certain. The CDR3 has 17 residues. The V gene's germline CDR1 is SGHTS and CDR2 YDEGEE. Between the trimmed V and J ends, which lost 1 base and 3 bases, there was a span of 17 bases. CDR3: CASSLTFEGGSNQPQHF. For the CDR3, the DNA is TGTGCCAGCAGCTTGACCTTCGAGGGCGGTTCCAATCAGCCCCAGCATTTT.

The chain carries TRBV7-2 and TRBJ1-1; D uncertain. Deletions cut 5 bases from V and 1 base from J, with 8 bases between. Germline V lookup: CDR1 SGHTA, CDR2 FQGNSA. The CDR3 has 13 residues. The CDR3 is CASSPQPNTEAFF. CDR3 bases: TGTGCCAGCAGCCCGCAGCCGAACACTGAAGCTTTCTTT.

This clone was recorded only once. This chain links TRBV21-1 with TRBJ2-2. TRBV21-1 is noted as a pseudogene. CDR3 length equals 18 residues. For the CDR3, the DNA is TGTGCCAGCAGTCCTCTCACAAATAAACCAGCCCCTACCGGGGAGCTGTTTTTT. Translation gives CASSPLTNKPAPTGELFF.

V and J are TRBV7-8 and TRBJ1-6; 7 bases match TRBD1. CDR1 is SGHVS and CDR2 is FQNEAQ in the germline V gene. This CDR3 is built from 17 residues. The trim removed 2 bases at V and 5 bases at J, leaving 9 bases unmatched. The DNA for the CDR3 is TGTGCCAGCAGCTTATATAGACAGGGAGGAAATAATTCACCCCTCCACTTT. Protein: CASSLYRQGGNNSPLHF.

CDR3 loop: CASGSEGGEQYF. CDR3 nucleotide sequence: TGTGCTAGTGGTTCTGAGGGTGGCGAGCAGTACTTC. The V and J genes are TRBV12-5 and TRBJ2-7; the D gene is possibly TRBD2 (5 bases). There are 12 residues in the CDR3. V dropped 4 bases and J dropped 6 bases, with 10 bases sitting between them. The germline gives CDR1 LGHNT, CDR2 FRNRAP.